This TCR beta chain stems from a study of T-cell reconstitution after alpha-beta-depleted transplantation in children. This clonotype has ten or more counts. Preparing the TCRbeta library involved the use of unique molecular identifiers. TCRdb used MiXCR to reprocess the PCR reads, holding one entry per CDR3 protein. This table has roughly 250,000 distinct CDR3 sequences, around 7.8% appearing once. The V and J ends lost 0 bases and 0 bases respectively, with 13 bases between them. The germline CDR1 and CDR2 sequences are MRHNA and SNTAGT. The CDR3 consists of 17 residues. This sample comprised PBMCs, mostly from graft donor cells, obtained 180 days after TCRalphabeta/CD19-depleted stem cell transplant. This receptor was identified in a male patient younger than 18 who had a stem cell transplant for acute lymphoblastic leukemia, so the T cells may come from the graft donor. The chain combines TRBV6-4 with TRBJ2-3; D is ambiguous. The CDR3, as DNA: TGTGCCAGCAGTGACTCGGCCCTCGCTTCTAGCACAGATACGCAGTATTTT. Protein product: CASSDSALASSTDTQYF.